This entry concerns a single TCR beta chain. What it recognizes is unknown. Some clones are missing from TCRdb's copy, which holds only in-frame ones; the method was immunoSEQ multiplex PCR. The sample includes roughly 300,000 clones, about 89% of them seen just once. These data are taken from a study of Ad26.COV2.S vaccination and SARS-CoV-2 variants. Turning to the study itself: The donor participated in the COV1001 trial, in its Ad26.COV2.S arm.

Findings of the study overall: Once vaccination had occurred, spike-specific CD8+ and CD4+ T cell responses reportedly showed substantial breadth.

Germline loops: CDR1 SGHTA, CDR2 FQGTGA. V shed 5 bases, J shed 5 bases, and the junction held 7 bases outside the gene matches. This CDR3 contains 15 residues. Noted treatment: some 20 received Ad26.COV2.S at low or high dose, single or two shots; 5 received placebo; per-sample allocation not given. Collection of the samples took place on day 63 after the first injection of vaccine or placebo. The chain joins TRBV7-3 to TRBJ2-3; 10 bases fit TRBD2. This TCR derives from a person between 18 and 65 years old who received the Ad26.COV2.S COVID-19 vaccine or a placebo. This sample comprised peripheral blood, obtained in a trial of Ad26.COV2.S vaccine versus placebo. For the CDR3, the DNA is TGTGCCAGCAGCCCGGGGCTAGCGGGGGTAGATACGCAGTATTTT. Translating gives CASSPGLAGVDTQYF.